This T cell receptor beta chain was sequenced in a study of T-cell memory formation after mild COVID-19. Study findings and constraints: Confirmation of SARS-CoV-2 specificity was lacking for second-wave clones peaking day 37. The pre-infection memory compartment contained some responding clones, suggesting cross-reactive memory joined.

Employing constant-segment primers, 5'RACE generated TCR alpha and TCR beta cDNA libraries bearing sample barcodes and UMIs. TCRdb reanalysed the 5' RACE reads using MiXCR and keeps one entry per CDR3 protein. This table has 400,000 or so distinct CDR3 sequences, 15% to 25% appearing once. Per the germline V gene, CDR1 is DFQATT and CDR2 is SNEGSKA (reference sequence). The CDR3 extends over 16 amino acids. V shed 1 base and J shed 3 bases, with 19 bases lying between them. This clonotype has a handful of counts. Its antigen is undetermined. The clonotype was recovered from an adult woman who had mild COVID-19 (a few samples of this study predate the infection). Cell type and time point are not known. The chain uses TRBV20-1 and TRBJ2-7; D might be TRBD1 or TRBD2, each matching 6 bases. The sample comprised PBMCs or a T cell subset sorted from them (not recorded which). The CDR3, as DNA: TGCAGTGCTAGAGCGATGACAATCGGGGGCATCTACGAGCAGTACTTC. It specifies CSARAMTIGGIYEQYF.